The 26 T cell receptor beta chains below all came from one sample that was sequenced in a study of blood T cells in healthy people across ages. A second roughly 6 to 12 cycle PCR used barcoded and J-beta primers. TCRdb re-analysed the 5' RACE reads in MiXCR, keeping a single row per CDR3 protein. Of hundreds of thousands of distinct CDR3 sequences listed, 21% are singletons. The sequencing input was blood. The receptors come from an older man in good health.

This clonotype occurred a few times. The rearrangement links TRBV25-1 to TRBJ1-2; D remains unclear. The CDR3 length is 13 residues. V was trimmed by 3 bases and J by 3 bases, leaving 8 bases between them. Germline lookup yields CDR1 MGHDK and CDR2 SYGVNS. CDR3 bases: TGTGCCAGCAGTGAGGTGGAGTACTATGGCTACACCTTC. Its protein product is CASSEVEYYGYTF.

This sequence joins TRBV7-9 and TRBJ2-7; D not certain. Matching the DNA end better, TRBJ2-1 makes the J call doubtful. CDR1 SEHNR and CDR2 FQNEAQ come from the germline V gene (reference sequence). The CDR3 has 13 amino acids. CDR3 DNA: TGTGCCAGCAGCCAAATCAACTACAATGAGCAGTTCTTC. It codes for CASSQINYNEQFF.

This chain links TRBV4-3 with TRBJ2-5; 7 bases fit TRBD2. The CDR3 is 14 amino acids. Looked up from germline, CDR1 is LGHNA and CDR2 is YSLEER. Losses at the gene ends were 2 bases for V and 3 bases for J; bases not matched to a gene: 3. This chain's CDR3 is CASSQTGGKETQYF. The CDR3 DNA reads TGCGCCAGCAGCCAAACGGGGGGTAAAGAGACCCAGTACTTC.

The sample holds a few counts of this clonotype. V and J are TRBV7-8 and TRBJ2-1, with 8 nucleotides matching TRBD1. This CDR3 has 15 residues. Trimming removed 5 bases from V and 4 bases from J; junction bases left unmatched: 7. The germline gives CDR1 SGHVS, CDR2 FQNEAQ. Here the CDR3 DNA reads TGTGCCAGCAGCCCCCGGACAGGGACATACAATGAGCAGTTCTTC. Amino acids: CASSPRTGTYNEQFF.

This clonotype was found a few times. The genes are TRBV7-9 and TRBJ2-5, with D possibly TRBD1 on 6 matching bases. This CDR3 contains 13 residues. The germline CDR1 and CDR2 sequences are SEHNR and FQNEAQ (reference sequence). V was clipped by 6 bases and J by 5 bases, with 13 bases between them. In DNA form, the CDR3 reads TGTGCCAGCAGAGAAACAGGGTCGGAGACCCAGTACTTC. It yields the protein CASRETGSETQYF.

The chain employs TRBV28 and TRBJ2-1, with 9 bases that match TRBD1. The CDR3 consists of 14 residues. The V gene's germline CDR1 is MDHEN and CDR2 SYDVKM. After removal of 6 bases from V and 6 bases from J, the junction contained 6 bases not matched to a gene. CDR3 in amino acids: CASREGTGTNEQFF. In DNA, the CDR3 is TGTGCCAGCAGGGAAGGGACAGGGACCAATGAGCAGTTCTTC.

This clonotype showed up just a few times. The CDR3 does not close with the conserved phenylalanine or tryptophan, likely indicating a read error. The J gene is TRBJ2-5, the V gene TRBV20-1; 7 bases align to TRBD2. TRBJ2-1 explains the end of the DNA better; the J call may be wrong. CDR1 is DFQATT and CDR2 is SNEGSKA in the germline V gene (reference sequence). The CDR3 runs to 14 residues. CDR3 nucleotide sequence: TGCAGTGCTCGGGACTATCGAAATGAGAGGCGGCAGTTCCTC. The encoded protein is CSARDYRNERRQFL.

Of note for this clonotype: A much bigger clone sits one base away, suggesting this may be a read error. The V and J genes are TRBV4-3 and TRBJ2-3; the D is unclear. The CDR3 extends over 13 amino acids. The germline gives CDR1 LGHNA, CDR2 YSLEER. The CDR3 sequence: CASSQDTRRTQCF. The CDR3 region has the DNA TGCGCCAGCAGCCAAGATACCCGGCGGACGCAGTGTTTT.

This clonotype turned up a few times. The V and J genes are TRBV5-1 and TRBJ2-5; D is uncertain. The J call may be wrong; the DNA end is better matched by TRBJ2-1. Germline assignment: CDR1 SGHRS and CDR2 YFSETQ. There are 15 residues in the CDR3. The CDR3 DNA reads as TGCGCCAGCAGCTTGGTTCCCCAGGTTTCTCATGAGCAGTTCTTC. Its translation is CASSLVPQVSHEQFF.

CDR3 region: CAITRTDLNTEAFF. The CDR3 nucleotides are TGTGCCATCACCAGGACAGACTTGAACACTGAAGCTTTCTTT. This chain uses TRBV10-3 with TRBJ1-1, with TRBD1 as a possible D gene (6 bases). Germline V gene sequence: CDR1 ENHRY, CDR2 SYGVKD. V was trimmed by 7 bases and J by 0 bases, leaving 12 bases between them. There are 14 residues in the CDR3.

The CDR3 region is CASSFAGIHYGYTF. As DNA, the CDR3 is TGTGCCAGCAGCTTTGCAGGGATCCACTATGGCTACACCTTC. V and J are TRBV11-1 and TRBJ1-2; maybe TRBD1 (5 bases). This CDR3 is built from 14 residues. Trimming stripped 3 bases from V and 3 bases from J, with 11 bases between. Germline CDR1 reads SGHAT; CDR2 reads FQDESV (reference sequence). The variable domain in full, with the rest retrieved from reference TRBV11-1 and TRBJ1-2, is EAEVAQSPRYKITEKSQAVAFWCDPISGHATLYWYRQILGQGPELLVQFQDESVVDDSQLPKDRFSAERLKGVDSTLKIQPAELGDSAMYLCASSFAGIHYGYTFGSGTRLTVV.

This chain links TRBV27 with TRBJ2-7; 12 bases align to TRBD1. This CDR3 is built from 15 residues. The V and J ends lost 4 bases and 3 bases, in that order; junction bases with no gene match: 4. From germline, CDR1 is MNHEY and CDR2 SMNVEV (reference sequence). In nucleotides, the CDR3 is TGTGCCAGCAGTTACCGGGACAGGGGGCTCTACGAGCAGTACTTC. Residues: CASSYRDRGLYEQYF.

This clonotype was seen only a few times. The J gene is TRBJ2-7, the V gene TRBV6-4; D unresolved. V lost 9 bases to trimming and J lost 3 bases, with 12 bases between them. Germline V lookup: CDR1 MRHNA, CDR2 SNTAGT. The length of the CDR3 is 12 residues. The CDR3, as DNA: TGTGCCAGTCCACCCCGACACTACGAGCAGTACTTC. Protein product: CASPPRHYEQYF.

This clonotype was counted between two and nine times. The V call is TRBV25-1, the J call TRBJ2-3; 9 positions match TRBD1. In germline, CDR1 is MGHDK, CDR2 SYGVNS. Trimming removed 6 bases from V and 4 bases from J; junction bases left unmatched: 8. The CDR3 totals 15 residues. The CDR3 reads CASRPGQGFADTQYF. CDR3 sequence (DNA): TGTGCCAGCAGGCCGGGACAGGGATTCGCAGATACGCAGTATTTT.

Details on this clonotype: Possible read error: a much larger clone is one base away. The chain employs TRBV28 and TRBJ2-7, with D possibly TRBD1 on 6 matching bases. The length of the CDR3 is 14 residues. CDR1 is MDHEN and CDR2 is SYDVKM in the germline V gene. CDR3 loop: CASSAPGTTYEQHF. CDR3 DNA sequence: TGTGCCAGCAGTGCGCCCGGGACAACCTACGAGCAGCACTTC.

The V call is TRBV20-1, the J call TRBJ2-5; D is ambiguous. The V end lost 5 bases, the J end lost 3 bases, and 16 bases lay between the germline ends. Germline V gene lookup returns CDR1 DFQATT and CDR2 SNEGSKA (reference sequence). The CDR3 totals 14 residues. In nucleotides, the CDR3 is TGCAGTGCTGGGCCTCCTTGGTCTAAAGAGACCCAGTACTTC. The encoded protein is CSAGPPWSKETQYF.

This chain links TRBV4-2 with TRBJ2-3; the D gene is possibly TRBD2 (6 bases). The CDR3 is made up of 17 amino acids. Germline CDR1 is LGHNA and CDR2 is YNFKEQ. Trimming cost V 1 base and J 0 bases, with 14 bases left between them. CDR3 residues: CASSQGTGTSSTDTQYF. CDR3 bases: TGTGCCAGCAGCCAAGGAACCGGGACTTCTAGCACAGATACGCAGTATTTT.

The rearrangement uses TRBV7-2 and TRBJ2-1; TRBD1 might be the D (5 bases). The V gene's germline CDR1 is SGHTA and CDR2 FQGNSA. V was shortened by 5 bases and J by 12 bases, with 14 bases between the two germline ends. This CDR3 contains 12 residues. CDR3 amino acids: CASSNNLGPQFF. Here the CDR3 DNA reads TGTGCCAGCAGCAACAACCTGGGGCCGCAGTTCTTC.

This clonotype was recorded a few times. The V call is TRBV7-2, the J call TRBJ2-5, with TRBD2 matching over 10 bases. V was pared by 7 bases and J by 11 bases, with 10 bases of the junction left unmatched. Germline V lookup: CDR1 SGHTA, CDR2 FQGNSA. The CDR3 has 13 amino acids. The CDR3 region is CASNSGGSLKQYF. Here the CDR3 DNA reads TGTGCCAGCAATAGCGGGGGGTCCCTAAAGCAGTACTTC.

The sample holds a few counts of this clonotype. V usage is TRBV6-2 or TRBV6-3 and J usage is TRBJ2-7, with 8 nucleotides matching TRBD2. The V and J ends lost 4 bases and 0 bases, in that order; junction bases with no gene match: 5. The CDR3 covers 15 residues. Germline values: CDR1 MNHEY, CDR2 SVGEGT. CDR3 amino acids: CASSFGTRSSYEQYF. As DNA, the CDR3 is TGTGCCAGCAGTTTTGGGACTAGAAGCTCCTACGAGCAGTACTTC.

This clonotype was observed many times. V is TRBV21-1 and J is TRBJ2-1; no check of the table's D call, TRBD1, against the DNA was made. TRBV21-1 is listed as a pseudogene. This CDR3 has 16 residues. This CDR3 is CASSKDPGTRNNEQFF. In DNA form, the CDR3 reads TGTGCCAGCAGCAAGGACCCCGGGACAAGAAACAATGAGCAGTTCTTC.

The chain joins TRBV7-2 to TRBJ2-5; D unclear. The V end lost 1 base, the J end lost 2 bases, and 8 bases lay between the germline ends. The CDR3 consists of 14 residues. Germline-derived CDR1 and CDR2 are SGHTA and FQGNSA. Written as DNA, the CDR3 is TGTGCCAGCAGCTTAGGTTTTAAGCAAGAGACCCAGTACTTC. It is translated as CASSLGFKQETQYF.

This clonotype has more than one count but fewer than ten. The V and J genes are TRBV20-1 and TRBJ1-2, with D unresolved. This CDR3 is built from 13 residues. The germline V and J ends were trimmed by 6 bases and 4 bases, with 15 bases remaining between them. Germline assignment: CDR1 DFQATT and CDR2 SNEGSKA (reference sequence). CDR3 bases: TGCAGTGCCTCGGACCCGGCGGGCTATGGCTACACCTTC. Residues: CSASDPAGYGYTF.

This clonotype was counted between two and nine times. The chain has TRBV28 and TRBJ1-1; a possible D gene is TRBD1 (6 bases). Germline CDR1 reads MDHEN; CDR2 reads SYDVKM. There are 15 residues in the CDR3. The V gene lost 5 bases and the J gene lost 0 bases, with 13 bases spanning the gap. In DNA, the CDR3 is TGTGCCAGCAGTCCAAGACAGGCCATGAACACTGAAGCTTTCTTT. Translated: CASSPRQAMNTEAFF.

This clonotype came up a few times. CDR3 in amino acids: CASSGGQGARGRFF. CDR3 bases: TGTGCCAGCAGTGGCGGACAGGGGGCACGGGGTAGGTTCTTC. This rearrangement joins TRBV6-5 to TRBJ2-1; 11 bases are a match to TRBD1. Per the germline V gene, CDR1 is MNHEY and CDR2 is SVGAGI. This CDR3 contains 14 residues. Trimming cost V 5 bases and J 15 bases; bases outside gene matches: 12.

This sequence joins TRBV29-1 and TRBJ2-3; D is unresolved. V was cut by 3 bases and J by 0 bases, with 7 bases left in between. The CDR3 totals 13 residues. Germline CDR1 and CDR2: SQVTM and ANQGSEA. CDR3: CSVEVRSTDTQYF. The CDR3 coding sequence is TGCAGCGTTGAGGTCAGGAGCACAGATACGCAGTATTTT.